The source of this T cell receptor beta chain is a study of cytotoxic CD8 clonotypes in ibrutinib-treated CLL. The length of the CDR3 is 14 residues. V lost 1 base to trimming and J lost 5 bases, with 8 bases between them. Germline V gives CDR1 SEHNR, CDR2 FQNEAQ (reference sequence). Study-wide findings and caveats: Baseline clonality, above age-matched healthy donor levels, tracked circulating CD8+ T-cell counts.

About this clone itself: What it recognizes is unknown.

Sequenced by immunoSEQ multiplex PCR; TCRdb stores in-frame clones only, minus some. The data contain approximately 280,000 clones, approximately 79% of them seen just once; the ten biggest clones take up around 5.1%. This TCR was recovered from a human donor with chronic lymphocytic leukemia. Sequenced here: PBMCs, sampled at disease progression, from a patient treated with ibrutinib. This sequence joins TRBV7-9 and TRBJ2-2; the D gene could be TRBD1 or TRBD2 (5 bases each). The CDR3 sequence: CASSLDGGTGELFF. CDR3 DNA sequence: TGTGCCAGCAGCTTAGATGGGGGTACCGGGGAGCTGTTTTTT.